These 18 T cell receptor beta chains were all obtained from the same sample, sequenced in a study of shared clonotypes between healthy human individuals. The naive CD8 population came from CD45RO-negative cells selected for CCR7, without terminally differentiated effector memory CD45RA+ cells. The data were produced by immunoSEQ multiplex PCR, yet TCRdb's version contains in-frame clones alone and is incomplete. The sample lists approximately 1.9 million clones, just over 90% seen once, with around 1.8% in the top ten. The sample was naive CD8+ T cells from PBMCs. These receptors originate from a man aged 18 to 30 in good health. Some clones in this sample may be carry-over from other donors' samples.

The gene calls are TRBV27 and TRBJ1-5; D is perhaps TRBD1 (6 bases). Trimming shortened V by 2 bases and J by 2 bases, and 13 bases separated the two germline ends. The CDR3 covers 16 residues. The germline gives CDR1 MNHEY, CDR2 SMNVEV (reference sequence). The CDR3 reads CASSLVQGRGNQPQHF. Here the CDR3 DNA reads TGTGCCAGCAGTTTAGTCCAGGGGCGCGGCAATCAGCCCCAGCATTTT.

This sequence joins TRBV13 and TRBJ2-7, with D possibly matching TRBD1 (5 bases). The CDR3 length is 14 residues. Trimming pared 2 bases from V and 6 bases from J, leaving 14 bases between. Germline V lookup: CDR1 PRHDT, CDR2 FYEKMQ (reference sequence). CDR3 amino acids: CASSLPQGRSEQYF. DNA for the CDR3: TGTGCCAGCAGCTTACCTCAGGGTAGAAGCGAGCAGTACTTC.

The chain joins TRBV29-1 to TRBJ2-7, with D possibly being TRBD1 or TRBD2 (5 bases each). The CDR3 totals 12 residues. Between the trimmed V and J ends, which lost 7 bases and 0 bases, there was a span of 10 bases. CDR1 and CDR2 from the germline V gene are SQVTM and ANQGSEA. The CDR3 region is CSALGTSYEQYF. CDR3 bases: TGCAGCGCCCTCGGGACCTCCTACGAGCAGTACTTC.

The chain is built from TRBV7-9 and TRBJ1-2; TRBD1 agrees at 8 bases. This CDR3 comprises 15 residues. V was clipped by 5 bases and J by 4 bases; unmatched bases: 9. Per germline, CDR1 SEHNR and CDR2 FQNEAQ (reference sequence). The CDR3, as DNA: TGTGCCAGCAGCCCATTGACAGGGGAGGGCTATGGCTACACCTTC. It codes for CASSPLTGEGYGYTF.

V gene TRBV27 combines with J gene TRBJ2-7, with D possibly being TRBD2 (5 bases). The CDR3 is made up of 15 amino acids. CDR1 is MNHEY and CDR2 is SMNVEV in the germline V gene (reference sequence). V was cut by 5 bases and J by 2 bases, with 16 bases left in between. The CDR3 bases are TGTGCCAGCAGTCTGATACTAGAAAGGGCCTACGAGCAGTACTTC. Amino acids: CASSLILERAYEQYF.

The CDR3 DNA follows: TGTGCCAGCAGCCCCCTATATCAGGCTAGCGGGGTCTACTTC. It is translated as CASSPLYQASGVYF. V gene TRBV7-6 combines with J gene TRBJ2-7, with 9 bases fitting TRBD2. Trimming at V came to 5 bases and at J to 13 bases, leaving 15 bases not matched to a gene. This CDR3 spans 14 amino acids. Germline V gives CDR1 SGHVS, CDR2 FNYEAQ.

The V gene is TRBV27, the J gene TRBJ2-2; no definite D call. CDR1 is MNHEY and CDR2 is SMNVEV in the germline V gene (reference sequence). The germline V and J ends were trimmed by 7 bases and 4 bases, with 13 bases remaining between them. The CDR3 contains 14 residues. This CDR3 reads CASTIKVATGELFF. The CDR3 bases are TGTGCCAGCACAATAAAGGTTGCCACCGGGGAGCTGTTTTTT.

This clone has a single count. The chain recombines TRBV4-3 with TRBJ1-2; a weak D match, TRBD1 (5 bases). The CDR3 length is 15 residues. V was trimmed by 3 bases and J by 3 bases, leaving 14 bases between them. Germline-derived CDR1 and CDR2 are LGHNA and YSLEER. The CDR3 nucleotides are TGCGCCAGCAGCCAGGAAACAGGCGACCACTATGGCTACACCTTC. This gives the protein CASSQETGDHYGYTF.

In DNA, the CDR3 is TGTGCCAGCAGCTTAGGGTGGGCAGGGGGCTTAACAGATACGCAGTATTTT. As protein: CASSLGWAGGLTDTQYF. The chain has TRBV11-2 and TRBJ2-3; 8 bases are a match to TRBD1. V dropped 1 base and J dropped 3; count of bases not matched to a gene: 9. CDR1 is SGHAT and CDR2 is FQNNGV in the germline V gene. This CDR3 is 17 amino acids long.

The genes are TRBV19 and TRBJ1-3, with D tentatively TRBD1 (5 bases). CDR3 length: 14 residues. Germline V gene sequence: CDR1 LNHDA, CDR2 SQIVND (reference sequence). V was cut by 9 bases and J by 7 bases, with 19 bases left in between. CDR3 sequence: CASTRNQGDNTIYF. DNA for the CDR3: TGTGCCAGCACACGAAACCAGGGAGATAACACCATATATTTT.

This sequence joins TRBV7-9 and TRBJ2-1, with TRBD2 identical over 16 bases. Per germline, CDR1 SEHNR and CDR2 FQNEAQ (reference sequence). V lost 1 base, J lost 9 bases, and 6 bases stayed unmatched. The CDR3 extends over 17 amino acids. CDR3 sequence (DNA): TGTGCCAGCAGCTTAGGGGGACTAGCGGGAGGGCCGGCTGAGCAGTTCTTC. Protein product: CASSLGGLAGGPAEQFF.

The chain combines TRBV7-9 with TRBJ2-3; D possibly corresponds to TRBD2 (5 bases). The CDR3 spans 15 residues. Trimming pared 3 bases from V and 7 bases from J, leaving 17 bases between. The germline CDR1 and CDR2 sequences are SEHNR and FQNEAQ (reference sequence). CDR3 DNA: TGTGCCAGCAGCTTTCTCGGGGATTCGGTGTATACGCAGTATTTT. As protein: CASSFLGDSVYTQYF.

The chain couples TRBV2 to TRBJ2-6; D tentatively fits TRBD1 or TRBD2 (5 bases each). The V end was cut by 5 bases, the J end by 0 bases, with 14 bases between. Germline assignment: CDR1 SNHLY and CDR2 FYNNEI. The CDR3 has 17 amino acids. The CDR3 DNA follows: TGTGCCAGCAGTCGGGGCAGGGCTAGCTCTGGGGCCAACGTCCTGACTTTC. Amino acids: CASSRGRASSGANVLTF.

CDR3 residues: CASSLSSLGGFNNEQFF. In DNA form, the CDR3 reads TGTGCCAGCAGCTTATCCAGTCTTGGTGGTTTTAACAATGAGCAGTTCTTC. The chain links TRBV11-2 to TRBJ2-1; no clear D. The CDR3 is 17 residues long. In germline, CDR1 is SGHAT, CDR2 FQNNGV. V was cut by 2 bases and J by 5 bases, with 19 bases left in between.

The chain has TRBV4-1 and TRBJ2-7; TRBD1 agrees at 8 bases. V shed 3 bases, J shed 2 bases, and the junction held 12 bases outside the gene matches. The germline gives CDR1 MGHRA, CDR2 YSYEKL. The CDR3 is 17 residues long. The CDR3 nucleotides are TGCGCCAGCAGCCAGAAATATGGGACAGGTGTCCCCTACGAGCAGTACTTC. This encodes CASSQKYGTGVPYEQYF.

This clone was counted a single time. The genes are TRBV27 and TRBJ1-2; no firm D call. The CDR3 is made up of 14 amino acids. V was clipped by 0 bases and J by 2 bases, with 7 bases between them. The germline V gene has CDR1 MNHEY and CDR2 SMNVEV (reference sequence). DNA of the CDR3: TGTGCCAGCAGTTTATCGTCGGTAAACTATGGCTACACCTTC. Encoded protein: CASSLSSVNYGYTF.

The chain carries TRBV7-3 and TRBJ2-1, with D tentatively TRBD2 (6 bases). The CDR3 contains 13 residues. The V gene lost 4 bases and the J gene lost 9 bases, with 13 bases spanning the gap. CDR1 SGHTA and CDR2 FQGTGA come from the germline V gene. CDR3 residues: CASSSLPGGEQFF. In DNA, the CDR3 is TGTGCCAGCAGCTCTCTTCCCGGGGGTGAGCAGTTCTTC.

The chain employs TRBV7-9 and TRBJ2-1; 9 positions agree with TRBD2. After removal of 5 bases from V and 5 bases from J, the junction contained 7 bases not matched to a gene. The CDR3 runs to 15 residues. Germline V CDR1 and CDR2: SEHNR, FQNEAQ (reference sequence). The CDR3 DNA reads as TGTGCCAGCAGCCGTACTAGCGGGCAAGACAATGAGCAGTTCTTC. Encoded protein: CASSRTSGQDNEQFF.